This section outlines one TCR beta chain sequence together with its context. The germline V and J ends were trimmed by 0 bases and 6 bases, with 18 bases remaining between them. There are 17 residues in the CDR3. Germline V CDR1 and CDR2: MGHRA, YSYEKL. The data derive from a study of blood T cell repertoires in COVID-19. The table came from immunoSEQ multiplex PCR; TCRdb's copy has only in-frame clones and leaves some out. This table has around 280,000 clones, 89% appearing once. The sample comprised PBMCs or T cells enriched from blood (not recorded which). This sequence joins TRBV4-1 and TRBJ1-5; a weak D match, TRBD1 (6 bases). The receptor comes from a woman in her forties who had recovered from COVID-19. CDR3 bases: TGCGCCAGCAGCCAAGACGGGGTGAACAGGGTCGCTCAGCCCCAGCATTTT. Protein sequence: CASSQDGVNRVAQPQHF.